The entry that follows covers one TCR beta chain sequence. The specificity of this receptor is unknown. Base-call qualities are not available, and no considerably larger clone is one nucleotide away. The sample is drawn from a study of T cells in Graves' hyperthyroidism and ophthalmopathy (dated by TCRdb to between 2018 and 2020). The study in broad terms: A discovery cohort of roughly 100 patients, roughly 45 with Graves' ophthalmopathy and 57 with stable Graves' hyperthyroidism, was used to find distinguishing TCR V-J signatures. Prospective prediction of ophthalmopathy was tested in an independent validation cohort of 18 hyperthyroidism patients and 15 to 17 patients who later progressed to ophthalmopathy. For training and testing, the 100 or so patients in the discovery cohort were randomly divided in a 7:3 ratio. The study also compared thyroid tissue and blood T-cell repertoires from roughly 6 Graves' hyperthyroidism patients. Once sampling was done, hyperthyroidism patients were given methimazole at a starting dose of 30 mg daily, whereas ophthalmopathy patients were given high-dose intravenous methylprednisolone. The paper describes TCR Vbeta CDR3 sequencing of about 140 peripheral blood samples, made up of roughly 40 ophthalmopathy patients, some 80 hyperthyroidism patients and roughly 17 progressor patients.

Exclusion was applied to patients with uncontrolled infections, other autoimmune diseases, pregnancy or lactation. Diagnoses were established on the basis of clinical symptoms, serum thyroxine and TRAb, thyroid ultrasound, and orbital computed tomography. Total RNA was extracted with Trizol reagent, and quality was checked on an Agilent 2100 Bioanalyzer. TCR beta CDR3 regions were amplified from RNA transcripts. The TCR CDR3 was subjected to a first round of RT-PCR using the HTBI primer set and the Qiagen OneStep RT-PCR kit. A second multiplex PCR round built the libraries, followed by size selection and purification. Libraries were sequenced paired-end with 100 bp reads on an Illumina HiSeq2000. In the source study's methods: SOAPnuke was used to process the raw data, throwing out any read that contained adapters or uncalled bases, had a mean Phred below 15, or lacked an exact constant-primer or identifier match. COPE v1.2.5 was used to merge the high-quality paired reads, and each unique nucleotide sequence was defined as a clonotype. MiTCR v1.1 was used to align clonotypes to the IMGT TRBV, TRBD and TRBJ reference segments. The analysis included only V-J combinations with a frequency above 0.0001, which together covered over 98% of the repertoires. A TCS score was defined as the ratio between F50 (clonal expansion) and ExV (chaos), using BLOSUM62-based TCRdist between CDR3 peptides within each V-J. Welch's t-statistics and random forest reduced 450 to 600 V-J features to 13, which were used in a naive Bayes classifier (R e1071). Thyroid-blood repertoire similarity was quantified with the Morisita-Horn index. The raw public data were reprocessed by TCRdb itself: fastp quality trimming at Q25, MiXCR clonotype calling, in-frame beta chains only. Rows with a matching CDR3 protein are joined into one entry that keeps the most common DNA and genes. The V and J calls shown here were made by TCRdb, not taken from the authors' results. In this sample the table shows 480,000 or so distinct CDR3 sequences, 46% of which occur a single time. 44% of the sample is taken by the ten largest.

From the cysteine through the phenylalanine, the CDR3 covers 11 amino acids. CDR3 DNA is the only sequence kept; it has 33 bases, read in frame from the first base. As encoded in the germline V gene, CDR1 is SNHLY while CDR2 is FYNNEI. Trimming at the junction amounts to 8 bases on V and 5 bases on J, and the germline ends lie 10 bases apart. The study at large found these results: No statistical method was used to fix the sample size in advance, and group allocation was not hidden from the investigators. Blood samples also contained most of the expanded thyroid clonotypes (frequency above 0.001), which suggests that blood repertoires may reflect thyroid immune responses. During validation, the model predicted progression to ophthalmopathy a median of approximately six months ahead of onset, with approximately 71% sensitivity and more than 72% specificity. A 13 V-J signature model separated ophthalmopathy from stable hyperthyroidism, with around 88% sensitivity and approximately 81% specificity in cross-validation and 80%/75% in testing.

The chain links TRBV2 with TRBJ2-7, with the D gene call left open. Sample: peripheral blood or thyroid tissue (not recorded which). The TCR originated in an adult woman with Graves' disease, either hyperthyroidism or ophthalmopathy (not recorded which). The DNA is as follows: TGTGCCAGCGTGGTCGGCCACGAGCAGTACTTC. Its coded protein is CASVVGHEQYF. The full variable domain, completed from the reference TRBV2 and TRBJ2-7 proteins outside the CDR3, reads EPEVTQTPSHQVTQMGQEVILRCVPISNHLYFYWYRQILGQKVEFLVSFYNNEISEKSEIFDDQFSVERPDGSNFTLKIRSTKLEDSAMYFCASVVGHEQYFGPGTRLTVT.